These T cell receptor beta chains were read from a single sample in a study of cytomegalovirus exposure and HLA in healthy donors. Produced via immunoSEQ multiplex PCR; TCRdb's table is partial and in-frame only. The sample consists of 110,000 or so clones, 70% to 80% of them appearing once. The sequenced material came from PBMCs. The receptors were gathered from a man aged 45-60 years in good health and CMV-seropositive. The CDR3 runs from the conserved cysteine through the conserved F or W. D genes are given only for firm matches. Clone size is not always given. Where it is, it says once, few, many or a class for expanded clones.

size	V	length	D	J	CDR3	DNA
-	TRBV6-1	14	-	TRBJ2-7	CASSEGAGAYEQYF	TGTGCCAGCAGTGAAGGTGCAGGGGCCTACGAGCAGTACTTC
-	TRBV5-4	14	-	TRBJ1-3	CASREGRSGNTIYF	TGTGCCAGCAGGGAAGGCAGGTCTGGAAACACCATATATTTT
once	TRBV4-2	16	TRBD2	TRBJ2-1	CASGAVAGRSYNEQFF	TGTGCCAGCGGGGCGGTAGCGGGACGCTCCTACAATGAGCAGTTCTTC
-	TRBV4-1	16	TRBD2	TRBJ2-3	CASSQALAGGLGTQYF	TGCGCCAGCAGCCAAGCACTAGCGGGGGGGCTGGGTACGCAGTATTTT
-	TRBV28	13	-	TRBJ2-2	CASSLFRTGELFF	TGTGCCAGCAGTTTATTCCGGACCGGGGAGCTGTTTTTT
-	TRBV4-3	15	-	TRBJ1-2	CASSLRQGANYGYTF	TGCGCCAGCAGCCTCCGCCAGGGTGCTAACTATGGCTACACCTTC
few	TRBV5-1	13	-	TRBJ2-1	CASSVQAGNEQFF	TGCGCCAGCAGCGTCCAGGCCGGAAATGAGCAGTTCTTC
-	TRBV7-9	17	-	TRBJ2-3	CASSEVAGGWSTDTQYF	TGTGCCAGCAGTGAAGTAGCCGGAGGGTGGAGCACAGATACGCAGTATTTT
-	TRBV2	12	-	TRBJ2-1	CASSEQGDEQFF	TGTGCCAGCAGTGAACAGGGCGATGAGCAGTTCTTC
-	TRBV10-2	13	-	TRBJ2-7	CASSEQGPYEQYF	TGCGCCAGCAGCGAACAGGGCCCGTACGAGCAGTACTTC
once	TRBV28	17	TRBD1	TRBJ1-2	CASSGRDRGLSNYGYTF	TGTGCCAGCAGCGGGAGGGACAGGGGACTTTCTAACTATGGCTACACCTTC
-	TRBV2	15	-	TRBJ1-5	CASSILDRNNQPQHF	-
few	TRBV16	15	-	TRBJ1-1	CASSQLASMNTEAFF	TGTGCCAGCAGCCAATTAGCGTCAATGAACACTGAAGCTTTCTTT
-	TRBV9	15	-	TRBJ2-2	CASSVVSGNTGELFF	TGTGCCAGCAGCGTAGTTTCGGGGAACACCGGGGAGCTGTTTTTT
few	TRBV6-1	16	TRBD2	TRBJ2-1	CASSEAAAGGYNEQFF	TGTGCCAGCAGTGAAGCAGCGGCGGGGGGTTACAATGAGCAGTTCTTC
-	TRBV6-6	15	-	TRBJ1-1	CASSDDGTSGTEAFF	TGTGCCAGCAGTGACGACGGGACATCTGGCACTGAAGCTTTCTTT
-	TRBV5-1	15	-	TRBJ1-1	CASSFTGIPETEAFF	TGCGCCAGCAGCTTCACAGGAATACCTGAGACTGAAGCTTTCTTT
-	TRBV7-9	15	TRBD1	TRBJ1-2	CASSLRQGGRDGYTF	TGTGCCAGCAGCCTTAGACAGGGGGGCCGGGATGGCTACACCTTC
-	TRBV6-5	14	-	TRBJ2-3	CASTLRRDTDTQYF	TGTGCCAGCACCCTTCGGAGGGACACAGATACGCAGTATTTT
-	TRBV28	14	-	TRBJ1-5	CASRQLLSNQPQHF	TGTGCCAGCAGACAGCTACTGAGCAATCAGCCCCAGCATTTT
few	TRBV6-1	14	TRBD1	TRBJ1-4	CASSSGTADEKLFF	TGTGCCAGCAGTTCGGGGACAGCAGATGAAAAACTGTTTTTT
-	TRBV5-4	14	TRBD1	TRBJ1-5	CASSTQGGNQPQHF	TGTGCCAGCAGCACCCAGGGGGGAAATCAGCCCCAGCATTTT
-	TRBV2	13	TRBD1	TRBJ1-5	CASRDRGAQPQHF	TGTGCCAGCAGGGACAGGGGGGCTCAGCCCCAGCATTTT
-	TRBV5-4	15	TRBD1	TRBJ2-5	CASSGTGGLRETQYF	TGTGCCAGCAGCGGGACAGGGGGCTTACGAGAGACCCAGTACTTC
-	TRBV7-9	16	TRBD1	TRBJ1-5	CASSPWTGGLNQPQHF	TGTGCCAGCAGCCCATGGACAGGAGGACTCAATCAGCCCCAGCATTTT
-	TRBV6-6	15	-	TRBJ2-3	CASSPGRQGTDTQYF	TGTGCCAGCAGCCCGGGCCGTCAGGGTACAGATACGCAGTATTTT
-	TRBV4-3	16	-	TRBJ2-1	CASSQDRLGSGNEQFF	TGCGCCAGCAGCCAAGATCGTCTCGGCTCCGGGAATGAGCAGTTCTTC
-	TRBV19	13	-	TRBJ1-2	CASSPQWGDGYTF	TGTGCCAGTAGTCCCCAGTGGGGGGATGGCTACACCTTC
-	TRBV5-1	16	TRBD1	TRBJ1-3	CASSHGQGVTGNTIYF	TGCGCCAGCAGCCACGGACAGGGGGTAACTGGAAACACCATATATTTT
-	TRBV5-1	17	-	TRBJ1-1	CASSLGLGGVRNTEAFF	TGCGCCAGCAGCTTAGGCTTAGGGGGAGTCAGGAACACTGAAGCTTTCTTT
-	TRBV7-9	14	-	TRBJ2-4	CASSLGGGFVIQYF	TGTGCCAGCAGCTTAGGTGGCGGTTTTGTCATTCAGTACTTC
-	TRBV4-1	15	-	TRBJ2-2	CASSQEDLKAGELFF	TGCGCCAGCAGCCAAGAGGACTTGAAGGCCGGGGAGCTGTTTTTT
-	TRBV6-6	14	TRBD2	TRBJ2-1	CASSSGRAANEQFF	TGTGCCAGCAGTAGCGGGAGGGCCGCCAATGAGCAGTTCTTC
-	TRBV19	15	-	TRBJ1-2	CASSLYIDSNYGYTF	TGTGCCAGTAGTCTCTATATCGACAGTAACTATGGCTACACCTTC
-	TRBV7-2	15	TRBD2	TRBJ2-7	CASTLTSGRMYEQYF	TGTGCCAGCACTTTGACTAGCGGGAGAATGTACGAGCAGTACTTC
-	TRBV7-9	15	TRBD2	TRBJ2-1	CASSFEAGGNNEQFF	TGTGCCAGCAGCTTTGAAGCGGGAGGTAACAATGAGCAGTTCTTC
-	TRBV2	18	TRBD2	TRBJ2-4	CASRGTSLTVLAKNIQYF	TGTGCCAGCAGGGGGACTAGCCTAACAGTCCTAGCCAAAAACATTCAGTACTTC
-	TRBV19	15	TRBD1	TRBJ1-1	CASSMTGTGAAEAFF	TGTGCCAGTAGTATGACCGGGACAGGGGCGGCTGAAGCTTTCTTT
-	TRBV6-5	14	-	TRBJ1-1	CASSTGGRGPQAFF	TGTGCCAGCAGTACCGGGGGGAGGGGCCCTCAAGCTTTCTTT
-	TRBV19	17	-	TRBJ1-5	CASSTLTGARGNQPQHF	TGTGCCAGTAGCACTTTGACCGGTGCTAGAGGCAATCAGCCCCAGCATTTT
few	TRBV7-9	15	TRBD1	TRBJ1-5	CASSFGTGGGQPQHF	TGTGCCAGCAGCTTCGGGACAGGGGGAGGCCAGCCCCAGCATTTT
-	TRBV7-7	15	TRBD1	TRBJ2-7	CASSFRTGAYYEQYF	TGTGCTAGCAGCTTCCGGACAGGGGCTTACTACGAGCAGTACTTC
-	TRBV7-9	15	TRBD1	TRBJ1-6	CASSSGQGTNSPLHF	TGTGCCAGCAGCTCGGGACAGGGGACTAATTCACCCCTCCACTTT
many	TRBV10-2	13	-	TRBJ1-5	CASSESENQPQHF	TGCGCCAGCAGTGAGTCAGAGAATCAGCCCCAGCATTTT
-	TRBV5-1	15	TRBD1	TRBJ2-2	CASSSGQGFTGELFF	TGCGCCAGCAGCTCTGGACAGGGGTTCACCGGGGAGCTGTTTTTT
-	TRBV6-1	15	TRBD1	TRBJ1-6	CASIAIRQGAGPLHF	TGTGCCAGCATAGCCATCCGGCAGGGGGCCGGACCCCTCCACTTT
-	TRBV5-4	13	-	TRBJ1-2	CASSLDSNYGYTF	TGTGCCAGCAGCTTGGACAGCAACTATGGCTACACCTTC